These 20 T cell receptor beta chains share one sample of origin, sequenced in a study of human T cells and chemical hapten exposure (dated by TCRdb to the early 2020s). Libraries were prepared through RACE. Sequenced using a NextSeq 500. TCRdb reprocessing: public reads trimmed at Q25 with fastp, clones called with MiXCR, in-frame beta chains kept. All rows with the same CDR3 protein become a single entry with the most common DNA and genes. The sample table holds tens of thousands of distinct CDR3 sequences, of which about an eighth were seen once. Of the sample, roughly 5.9% falls within the top ten clones. In light of the paper, this sample's time point label describes: patch test 3, about 24 weeks after DPC sensitization. In the paper's terms, the treatment or condition label means: therapeutic diphenylcyclopropenone sensitization with weekly scalp DPC. Sequences were derived from whole blood, sampled in connection with sensitization to the hapten diphenylcyclopropenone (DPC). These receptors were taken from a woman aged 50 to 60 with alopecia areata. Some clones in this sample may be carry-over from other donors' samples.

The table lists this clonotype with many counts. CDR3 DNA: TGTGCCAGCAGCTGGGGGGACAGGCAGTTCTTC. Its translation: CASSWGDRQFF. J is TRBJ2-1 and V is TRBV7-9, with D possibly matching TRBD1 (7 bases). The CDR3 covers 11 residues. CDR1 is SEHNR and CDR2 is FQNEAQ in the germline V gene (reference sequence). Trimming pared 4 bases from V and 12 bases from J, leaving 10 bases between.

This clonotype appeared a few times. The chain carries TRBV7-9 and TRBJ2-1, with D unresolved. Germline V lookup: CDR1 SEHNR, CDR2 FQNEAQ (reference sequence). The V end lost 2 bases, the J end lost 0 bases, and 11 bases lay between the germline ends. The CDR3 extends over 16 amino acids. CDR3 in DNA: TGTGCCAGCAGCTTATTTAGCCTTAGCTCCTACAATGAGCAGTTCTTC. Translating gives CASSLFSLSSYNEQFF.

Sample share makes this clonotype medium-sized. CDR3 in amino acids: CASSVYPGTDTQYF. The CDR3 DNA follows: TGTGCCAGCAGCGTCTATCCGGGGACAGATACGCAGTATTTT. The genes are TRBV9 and TRBJ2-3; possibly TRBD2 for D (5 bases). Germline V gene sequence: CDR1 SGDLS, CDR2 YYNGEE. CDR3 size: 14 residues. Between the trimmed V and J ends, which lost 2 bases and 3 bases, there was a span of 10 bases.

V is TRBV6-1 and J is TRBJ2-2; D is unclear. Germline V CDR1 and CDR2: MNHNS, SASEGT. V lost 2 bases and J lost 9, with 1 base in between. The CDR3 runs to 10 residues. The chain's CDR3 is CASSEWELFF. The DNA for the CDR3 is TGTGCCAGCAGTGAATGGGAGCTGTTTTTT.

The chain is built from TRBV30 and TRBJ1-1; D gene unclear. This CDR3 has 17 residues. V dropped 3 bases and J dropped 3 bases, with 23 bases sitting between them. Germline loops: CDR1 GTSNPN, CDR2 SVGIG (reference sequence). The CDR3 region is CAWRWREGVSRDTEAFF. CDR3 DNA sequence: TGTGCCTGGAGATGGCGGGAGGGTGTGAGTAGGGACACTGAAGCTTTCTTT.

The chain links TRBV29-1 to TRBJ2-3; 9 positions agree with TRBD2. The CDR3 is 14 residues long. Germline V CDR1 and CDR2: SQVTM, ANQGSEA. The V gene end was trimmed by 7 bases and the J gene end by 8 bases; junction bases not matched to a gene: 13. The CDR3, as DNA: TGCAGCGGATTAGCGGGAGAAGAGTGGGGTACGCAGTATTTT. Translated, it gives CSGLAGEEWGTQYF.

This chain uses TRBV4-2 with TRBJ2-3; D not certain. The V end lost 0 bases, the J end lost 4 bases, and 14 bases lay between the germline ends. The CDR3 extends over 16 amino acids. Germline CDR1 is LGHNA and CDR2 is YNFKEQ. As DNA, the CDR3 is TGTGCCAGCAGCCAAGAGGGTGGGCTAGAAGCAGATACGCAGTATTTT. Translating gives CASSQEGGLEADTQYF.

There are many counts of this clonotype. The rearrangement joins TRBV7-2 to TRBJ2-1, with 11 bases that match TRBD2. The J segment lost 9 bases and the V segment lost 1 base, leaving 5 bases of the junction unmatched. This CDR3 has 15 amino acids. The germline CDR1 and CDR2 sequences are SGHTA and FQGNSA. In DNA, the CDR3 is TGTGCCAGCAGCTTAGACGTTAGCGGGAGGGCTGAGCAGTTCTTC. As protein: CASSLDVSGRAEQFF.

This clonotype was observed at least ten times. The chain carries TRBV11-2 and TRBJ2-5; D is ambiguous. Germline CDR1 and CDR2: SGHAT and FQNNGV. Trimming stripped 1 base from V and 1 base from J, with 4 bases between. CDR3 length equals 13 residues. CDR3 sequence: CASSLGLQETQYF. The CDR3 nucleotides are TGTGCCAGCAGCTTAGGCCTCCAAGAGACCCAGTACTTC.

This clonotype was counted at least ten times. This chain links TRBV12-3 or TRBV12-4 with TRBJ1-2; D possibly corresponds to TRBD1 (6 bases). Trimming took off 7 bases at V and 4 bases at J, with 13 bases between the two ends. The CDR3 contains 13 residues. This chain's CDR3 is CASNPKTGYGYTF. For the CDR3, the DNA is TGTGCCAGCAACCCCAAGACAGGCTATGGCTACACCTTC.

This chain links TRBV6-1 with TRBJ1-5; 9 bases match TRBD1. V was pared by 5 bases and J by 6 bases, with 11 bases of the junction left unmatched. The CDR3 is made up of 16 amino acids. Germline CDR1 is MNHNS and CDR2 is SASEGT. CDR3: CASSLKDRGRGQPQHF. DNA for the CDR3: TGTGCCAGCAGTCTAAAAGACAGGGGGAGAGGTCAGCCCCAGCATTTT.

The chain uses TRBV6-4 and TRBJ1-5; the D is unclear. This CDR3 has 13 residues. The ends were cut back, 3 bases at V and 6 bases at J, with 9 bases in the middle. Germline CDR1 reads MRHNA; CDR2 reads SNTAGT. The CDR3 reads CASSEYGSQPQHF. CDR3 coding DNA: TGTGCCAGCAGTGAATATGGAAGTCAGCCCCAGCATTTT.

This clonotype has a handful of counts. The chain employs TRBV4-1 and TRBJ2-1, with D possibly being TRBD2 (5 bases). The CDR3 is 14 amino acids. Germline lookup yields CDR1 MGHRA and CDR2 YSYEKL. Trimming took off 2 bases at V and 4 bases at J, with 9 bases between the two ends. CDR3 protein: CASSQTGTYNEQFF. As DNA, the CDR3 is TGCGCCAGCAGCCAAACGGGAACTTACAATGAGCAGTTCTTC.

V and J are TRBV18 and TRBJ2-1; D remains ambiguous. This CDR3 contains 14 residues. Trimming stripped 3 bases from V and 1 base from J, with 7 bases between. Germline CDR1 and CDR2: KGHSH and LQKENI. The CDR3 nucleotides read TGTGCCAGCTCACCGTTCGGGTCCTACAATGAGCAGTTCTTC. Protein product: CASSPFGSYNEQFF.

This clonotype was detected only a few times. The V call is TRBV24-1, the J call TRBJ2-1; 8 bases match TRBD2. Germline lookup yields CDR1 KGHDR and CDR2 SFDVKD. CDR3 size: 14 residues. V dropped 3 bases and J dropped 9; count of bases not matched to a gene: 6. CDR3 nucleotide sequence: TGTGCCACCAGTGATACGGGACTAGAAGTTGAGCAGTTCTTC. Protein: CATSDTGLEVEQFF.

This chain links TRBV27 with TRBJ1-1, with a possible D match to TRBD1 (5 bases). The germline V gene has CDR1 MNHEY and CDR2 SMNVEV (reference sequence). With 2 bases removed from V and 2 bases from J, the gap between germline ends came to 12 bases. The CDR3 is 15 amino acids. CDR3 coding DNA: TGTGCCAGCAGTTTAACTTGGGGGTATAACACTGAAGCTTTCTTT. It codes for CASSLTWGYNTEAFF.

This clonotype was counted ten times or more. This chain uses TRBV20-1 with TRBJ2-1; D unclear. Germline V gene data show CDR1 as DFQATT and CDR2 as SNEGSKA (reference sequence). V lost 4 bases and J lost 6, with 16 bases in between. The length of the CDR3 is 14 residues. Here the CDR3 reads CSATRAWVGNEQFF. Written as DNA, the CDR3 is TGCAGTGCTACCCGAGCCTGGGTCGGCAATGAGCAGTTCTTC.

This clonotype was observed a few times. The CDR3 reads CASKPGDHTDTQYF. In DNA form, the CDR3 reads TGTGCCAGCAAACCGGGGGACCACACAGATACGCAGTATTTT. The chain couples TRBV12-3 or TRBV12-4 to TRBJ2-3, with D maybe TRBD2 (6 bases). Trimming removed 7 bases at V and 2 bases at J, with 13 bases between. The CDR3 spans 14 residues.

The table lists this clonotype with many counts. The rearrangement joins TRBV20-1 to TRBJ2-7; 9 bases map to TRBD1. The germline CDR1 and CDR2 sequences are DFQATT and SNEGSKA (reference sequence). The CDR3 runs 12 residues. V shed 8 bases, J shed 4 bases, and the junction held 6 bases outside the gene matches. CDR3: CSPAGQGYEQYF. Written as DNA, the CDR3 is TGCAGTCCTGCGGGACAGGGTTACGAGCAGTACTTC.

This chain connects TRBV12-3 or TRBV12-4 to TRBJ2-1; tentative D call: TRBD1 (5 bases). V was trimmed by 6 bases and J by 6 bases, leaving 12 bases between them. The CDR3 runs 13 residues. The CDR3 DNA reads TGTGCCAGCAGACTCCAGGGTGGCAATGAGCAGTTCTTC. Translating it yields CASRLQGGNEQFF.